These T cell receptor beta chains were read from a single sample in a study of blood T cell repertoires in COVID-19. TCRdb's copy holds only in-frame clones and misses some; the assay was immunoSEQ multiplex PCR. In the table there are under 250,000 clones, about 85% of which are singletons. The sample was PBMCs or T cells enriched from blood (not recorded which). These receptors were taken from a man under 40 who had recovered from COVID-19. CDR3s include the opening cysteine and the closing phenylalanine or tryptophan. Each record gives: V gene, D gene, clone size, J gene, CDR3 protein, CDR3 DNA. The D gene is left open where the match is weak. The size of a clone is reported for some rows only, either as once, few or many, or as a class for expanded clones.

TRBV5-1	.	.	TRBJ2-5	CASSLSGGLETQYF	TGCGCCAGCAGCTTATCAGGGGGGCTGGAGACCCAGTACTTC
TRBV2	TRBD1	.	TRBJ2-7	CASSDGTVIGQYF	TGTGCCAGCAGTGACGGGACAGTCATAGGGCAGTACTTC
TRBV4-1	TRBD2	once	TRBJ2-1	CASSQDATSATYNEQFF	TGCGCCAGCAGCCAAGATGCGACTAGCGCCACCTACAATGAGCAGTTCTTC
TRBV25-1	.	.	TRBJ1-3	CASSEGYSRGNTIYF	TGTGCCAGCAGTGAAGGTTATTCGAGAGGAAACACCATATATTTT
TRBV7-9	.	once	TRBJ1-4	CASSLVGRGSEKLFF	TGTGCCAGCAGCTTAGTCGGAAGAGGAAGTGAAAAACTGTTTTTT
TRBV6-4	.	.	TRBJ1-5	CASSDSGGPQHF	TGTGCCAGCAGTGACTCGGGGGGGCCCCAGCATTTT
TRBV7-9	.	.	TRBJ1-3	CASSSTNSGNTIYF	TGTGCCAGCAGCTCCACTAACTCTGGAAACACCATATATTTT
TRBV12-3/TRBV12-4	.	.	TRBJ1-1	CASTEQGTEAFF	TGTGCCAGCACAGAACAGGGCACTGAAGCTTTCTTT
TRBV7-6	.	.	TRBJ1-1	CASSLGSGPTEAFF	TGTGCCAGCAGCTTAGGGTCAGGGCCCACTGAAGCTTTCTTT
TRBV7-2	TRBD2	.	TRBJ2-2	CASSPSGGWGTGELFF	TGTGCCAGCAGCCCCAGCGGGGGGTGGGGAACCGGGGAGCTGTTTTTT
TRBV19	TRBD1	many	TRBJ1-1	CASSGPGQENTEAFF	TGTGCCAGTAGTGGACCGGGACAGGAGAACACTGAAGCTTTCTTT
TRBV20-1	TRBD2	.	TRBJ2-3	CSASPLAVYTDTQYF	TGCAGTGCTAGTCCACTAGCGGTATACACAGATACGCAGTATTTT
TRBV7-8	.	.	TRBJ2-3	CASSHGRGATDTQYF	TGTGCCAGCAGCCATGGCAGGGGGGCCACAGATACGCAGTATTTT
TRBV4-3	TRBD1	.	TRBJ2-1	CASSQGDRGLYDEQFF	TGCGCCAGCAGCCAGGGGGACAGGGGGCTTTACGATGAGCAGTTCTTC
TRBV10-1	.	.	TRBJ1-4	CASRARRVGFEKLFF	TGCGCCAGCAGAGCGAGGAGGGTCGGATTTGAAAAACTGTTTTTT
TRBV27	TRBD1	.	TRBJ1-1	CASSHVDRGVGTEAFF	TGTGCCAGCAGTCACGTGGACAGGGGTGTTGGGACTGAAGCTTTCTTT
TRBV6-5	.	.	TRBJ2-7	CATKTQGNEQYF	TGTGCCACCAAAACACAGGGAAACGAGCAGTACTTC
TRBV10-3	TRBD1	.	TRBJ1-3	CATLTFTGVSGNTIYF	TGTGCCACTCTAACTTTCACAGGGGTCTCTGGAAACACCATATATTTT
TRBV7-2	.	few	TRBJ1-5	CASSLRRGDQPQHF	TGTGCCAGCAGCTTACGCAGGGGAGATCAGCCCCAGCATTTT
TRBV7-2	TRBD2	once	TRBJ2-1	CASSLLAGGNNEQFF	TGTGCCAGCAGCTTGCTAGCGGGAGGGAACAATGAGCAGTTCTTC
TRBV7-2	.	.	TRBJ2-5	CASSRGPGEGETQYF	TGTGCCAGCAGCCGCGGTCCAGGGGAGGGAGAGACCCAGTACTTC
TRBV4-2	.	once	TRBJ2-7	CASSQDEGLISYEQYF	TGTGCCAGCAGCCAAGACGAGGGTTTGATTAGCTACGAGCAGTACTTC